Listed here are 9 T cell receptor beta chains from one sample, sequenced in a study of early T cells in non-severe SARS-CoV-2 infection. Each CDR3 protein gets one entry after TCRdb re-called the 5' RACE reads with MiXCR. The table shows roughly 66,000 distinct CDR3 sequences, with roughly 10% occurring only once. The sequenced sample consisted of whole blood. These receptors all come from an adult who was a healthcare worker with PCR-confirmed SARS-CoV-2 infection or an uninfected control (not recorded which).

The sample holds a few counts of this clonotype. This CDR3 is CASSFSGGSGELFF. The CDR3 DNA is TGTGCCAGCTCTTTCTCAGGGGGGTCCGGGGAGCTGTTTTTT. The gene calls are TRBV7-6 and TRBJ2-2, with a possible D match to TRBD1 (7 bases). Germline V gene sequence: CDR1 SGHVS, CDR2 FNYEAQ. CDR3 size: 14 residues. V gave up 8 bases and J gave up 6 bases, with 16 bases separating them.

This clonotype was detected only a few times. This sequence joins TRBV29-1 and TRBJ2-3, with 7 bases matching TRBD1. Per germline, CDR1 SQVTM and CDR2 ANQGSEA. The CDR3 spans 16 residues. The ends lost 4 bases at V and 0 bases at J; junction bases unmatched: 10. The CDR3 bases are TGCAGCGTTGTGAGAGTTGACAGGGTTAGCACAGATACGCAGTATTTT. Amino acids: CSVVRVDRVSTDTQYF.

This clonotype was seen ten or more times. The chain has TRBV6-4 and TRBJ2-3, with 8 bases that match TRBD2. The CDR3 covers 15 residues. Germline V gives CDR1 MRHNA, CDR2 SNTAGT. The V and J ends lost 0 bases and 4 bases, in that order; junction bases with no gene match: 3. The CDR3 DNA reads as TGTGCCAGCAGTGACTCAGCGGGAGCCGCAGATACGCAGTATTTT. This codes for CASSDSAGAADTQYF.

The sample holds many counts of this clonotype. The rearrangement joins TRBV18 to TRBJ2-1; weak D call: TRBD2 (6 bases). Per the germline V gene, CDR1 is KGHSH and CDR2 is LQKENI. The CDR3 covers 17 residues. Trimming shortened V by 2 bases and J by 2 bases, and 16 bases separated the two germline ends. The CDR3 DNA reads as TGTGCCAGCTCACCAGCCCGTAATAGCGGACCCTACAATGAGCAGTTCTTC. It specifies CASSPARNSGPYNEQFF.

There are a few counts of this clonotype. This sequence joins TRBV6-5 and TRBJ1-1, with TRBD1 as a possible D gene (5 bases). The CDR3 consists of 15 residues. CDR1 is MNHEY and CDR2 is SVGAGI in the germline V gene. V gave up 6 bases and J gave up 5 bases, with 19 bases separating them. The CDR3 sequence: CASRDIGPWGTEAFF. The CDR3 bases are TGTGCCAGCAGAGACATAGGACCTTGGGGGACTGAAGCTTTCTTT.

The chain links TRBV10-3 to TRBJ2-7, with a weak D call TRBD2 (8 bases). Germline V gene sequence: CDR1 ENHRY, CDR2 SYGVKD. The CDR3 sequence is 16 residues long. Between the trimmed V and J ends, which lost 3 bases and 2 bases, there was a span of 17 bases. The CDR3 region is CAISDSGGDRTYEQYF. CDR3 bases: TGTGCCATCAGTGATTCCGGGGGGGACAGAACCTACGAGCAGTACTTC.

The chain combines TRBV6-5 with TRBJ2-7; 11 positions agree with TRBD2. Germline trimming cut 2 bases from V and 3 bases from J; bases unmatched to any gene: 6. This CDR3 has 16 amino acids. The germline V gene encodes CDR1 MNHEY and CDR2 SVGAGI. For the CDR3, the DNA is TGTGCCAGCAGTTACGAACCTAGCGGGAGGCTCTACGAGCAGTACTTC. It encodes CASSYEPSGRLYEQYF.

This clonotype was detected a few times. The J gene is TRBJ2-3, the V gene TRBV4-3; the match to TRBD2 covers 10 bases. Germline-derived CDR1 and CDR2 are LGHNA and YSLEER. Trimming at V came to 3 bases and at J to 2 bases, leaving 2 bases not matched to a gene. CDR3 length equals 15 residues. This CDR3 reads CASSHLAGDTDTQYF. The CDR3 DNA is TGCGCCAGCAGCCACCTAGCGGGAGACACAGATACGCAGTATTTT.

Here the CDR3 reads CASSPGGGFNNSPLHF. The CDR3 coding sequence is TGCGCCAGCAGCCCCGGCGGGGGGTTTAATAATTCACCCCTCCACTTT. This chain uses TRBV5-1 with TRBJ1-6, with a tentative D call TRBD1 (5 bases). Trimming shortened V by 4 bases and J by 5 bases, and 16 bases separated the two germline ends. CDR1 SGHRS and CDR2 YFSETQ come from the germline V gene. The CDR3 covers 16 residues.